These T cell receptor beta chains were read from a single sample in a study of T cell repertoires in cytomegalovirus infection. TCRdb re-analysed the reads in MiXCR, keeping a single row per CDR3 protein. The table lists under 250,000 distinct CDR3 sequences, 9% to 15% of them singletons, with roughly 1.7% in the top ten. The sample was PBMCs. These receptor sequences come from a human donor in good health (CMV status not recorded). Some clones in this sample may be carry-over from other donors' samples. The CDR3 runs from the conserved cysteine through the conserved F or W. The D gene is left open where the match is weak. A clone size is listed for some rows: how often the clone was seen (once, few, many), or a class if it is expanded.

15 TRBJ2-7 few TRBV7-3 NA CASSLFGGPTSEQYF TGTGCCAGCAGCCTCTTCGGGGGGCCCACGAGCGAGCAGTACTTC
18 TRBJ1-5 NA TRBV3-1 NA CASSRGSGLSDSNQPQHF TGTGCCAGCAGCCGGGGATCGGGGCTATCCGACAGCAATCAGCCCCAGCATTTT
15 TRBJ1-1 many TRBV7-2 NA CASSPVPLMNTEAFF TGTGCCAGCAGCCCCGTTCCGCTGATGAACACTGAAGCTTTCTTT
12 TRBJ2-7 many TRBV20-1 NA CSARPDDYEQYF TGCAGTGCTAGACCCGACGACTACGAGCAGTACTTC
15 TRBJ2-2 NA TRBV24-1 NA CATGNTAANTGELFF TGTGCCACCGGCAACACGGCGGCGAACACCGGGGAGCTGTTTTTT
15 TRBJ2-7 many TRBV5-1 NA CASSLEAANSYEQYF TGCGCCAGCAGCTTGGAAGCGGCGAACTCCTACGAGCAGTACTTC
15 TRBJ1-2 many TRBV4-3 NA CASSQDMWENYGYTF TGCGCCAGCAGCCAAGATATGTGGGAAAACTATGGCTACACCTTC
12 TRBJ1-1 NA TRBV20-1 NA CSAPTVSAEAFF TGCAGTGCTCCGACTGTTAGCGCTGAAGCTTTCTTT
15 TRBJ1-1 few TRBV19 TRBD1 CASSIGDRVNTEAFF TGTGCCAGTAGTATTGGTGACAGGGTGAACACTGAAGCTTTCTTT
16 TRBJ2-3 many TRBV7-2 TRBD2 CASSLSGGSGADTQYF TGTGCCAGCAGCTTATCGGGCGGGAGTGGGGCAGATACGCAGTATTTT
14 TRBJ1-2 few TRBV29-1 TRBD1 CSVTGELANYGYTF TGCAGCGTTACAGGGGAACTAGCTAACTATGGCTACACCTTC
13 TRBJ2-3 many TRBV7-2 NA CASRTPSTDTQYF TGTGCCAGCAGGACCCCATCCACAGATACGCAGTATTTT
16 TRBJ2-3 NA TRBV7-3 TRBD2 CASSPSGTGGMDTQYF TGTGCCAGCAGCCCGAGCGGCACGGGGGGGATGGATACGCAGTATTTT
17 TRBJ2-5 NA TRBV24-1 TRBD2 CATSDRRLAGVQETQYF TGTGCCACCAGTGATCGACGACTAGCGGGAGTCCAAGAGACCCAGTACTTC
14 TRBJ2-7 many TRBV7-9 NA CASSPGLFSYEQYF TGTGCCAGCAGCCCCGGACTGTTCTCCTACGAGCAGTACTTC
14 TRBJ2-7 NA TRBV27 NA CASSLIQGGYEQYF TGTGCCAGCAGTTTAATCCAGGGGGGCTACGAGCAGTACTTC
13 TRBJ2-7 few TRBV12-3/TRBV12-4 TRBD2 CASSFSAGGEQYF TGTGCCAGCAGTTTCTCAGCGGGAGGCGAGCAGTACTTC
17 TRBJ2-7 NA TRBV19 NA CASKNSFALKAPYEQYF TGTGCCAGTAAGAATAGCTTCGCGCTCAAGGCACCCTACGAGCAGTACTTC
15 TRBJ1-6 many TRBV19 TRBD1 CASTAGQGDNSPLHF TGTGCCAGTACCGCGGGACAGGGAGATAATTCACCCCTCCACTTT
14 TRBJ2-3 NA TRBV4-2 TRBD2 CASKGGGGTDTQYF TGTGCCAGCAAGGGTGGGGGGGGCACAGATACGCAGTATTTT
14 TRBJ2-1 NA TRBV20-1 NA CSARDVSGADEQFF TGCAGTGCTAGAGATGTTTCAGGGGCGGATGAGCAGTTCTTC
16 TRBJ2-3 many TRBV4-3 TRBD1 CASSQNTGANTDTQYF TGCGCCAGCAGCCAAAATACAGGGGCCAACACAGATACGCAGTATTTT
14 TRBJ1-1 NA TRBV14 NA CASSQGLANTEAFF TGTGCCAGCAGTCAGGGCCTCGCGAACACTGAAGCTTTCTTT
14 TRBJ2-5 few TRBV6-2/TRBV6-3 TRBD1 CASRATGGEETQYF TGTGCCAGCAGGGCGACAGGGGGGGAAGAGACCCAGTACTTC
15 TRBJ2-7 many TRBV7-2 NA CASSRPTMAISEQYF TGTGCCAGCAGCCGCCCGACAATGGCAATCTCCGAGCAGTACTTC
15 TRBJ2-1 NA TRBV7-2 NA CASSLGADGYNEQFF TGTGCCAGCAGCTTAGGGGCAGATGGATACAATGAGCAGTTCTTC
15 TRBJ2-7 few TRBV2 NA CASSEDVPGEYEQYF TGTGCCAGCAGTGAAGACGTCCCCGGGGAATACGAGCAGTACTTC
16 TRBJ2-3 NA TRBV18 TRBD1 CASSPPGTGVSDTQYF TGTGCCAGCTCACCACCCGGGACAGGGGTGTCAGATACGCAGTATTTT
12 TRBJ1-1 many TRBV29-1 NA CSAISRGTEAFF TGCAGCGCGATCTCCAGGGGCACTGAAGCTTTCTTT
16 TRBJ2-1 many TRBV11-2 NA CASSPPARDSYNEQFF TGTGCCAGCAGCCCCCCAGCCCGGGATTCCTACAATGAGCAGTTCTTC
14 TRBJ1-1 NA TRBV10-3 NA CAIRTTGENTEAFF TGTGCCATCAGAACGACAGGCGAGAACACTGAAGCTTTCTTT
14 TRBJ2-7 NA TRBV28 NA CASSWVGISYEQYF TGTGCCAGCAGTTGGGTAGGGATCTCCTACGAGCAGTACTTC
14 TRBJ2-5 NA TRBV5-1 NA CASSPPRDEETQYF TGCGCCAGCAGCCCCCCAAGGGACGAAGAGACCCAGTACTTC
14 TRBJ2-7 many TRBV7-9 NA CASSLAFSGSEQYF TGTGCCAGCAGCTTAGCATTTTCAGGCAGCGAGCAGTACTTC
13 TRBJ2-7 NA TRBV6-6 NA CASSYSEGNEQYF TGTGCCAGCAGTTACTCGGAGGGAAACGAGCAGTACTTC
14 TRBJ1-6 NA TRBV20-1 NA CSASRGEGNSPLHF TGCAGTGCTTCCCGGGGGGAGGGAAATTCACCCCTCCACTTT
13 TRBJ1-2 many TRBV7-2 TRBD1 CASSGGTGTGYTF TGTGCCAGCAGCGGCGGGACAGGGACCGGCTACACCTTC
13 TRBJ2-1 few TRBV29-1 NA CSVEKAQQNEQFF TGCAGCGTTGAAAAGGCCCAGCAGAATGAGCAGTTCTTC
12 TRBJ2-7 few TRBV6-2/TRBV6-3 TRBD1 CASSDDRGRAHF TGTGCCAGCAGCGATGACAGGGGCCGGGCCCACTTC
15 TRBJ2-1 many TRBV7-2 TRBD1 CASSQDRGRYAEQFF TGTGCCAGCAGCCAAGACAGGGGTAGGTATGCTGAGCAGTTCTTC
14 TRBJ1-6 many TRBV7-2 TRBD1 CASSLAGDRGPLHF TGTGCCAGCAGCTTAGCGGGTGACAGGGGCCCTCTCCACTTT
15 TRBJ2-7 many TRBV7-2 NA CASSSPWAGAYEQYF TGTGCCAGCAGCTCCCCATGGGCAGGAGCCTACGAGCAGTACTTC
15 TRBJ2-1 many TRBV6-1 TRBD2 CASNQAGGRFNEQFF TGTGCCAGCAACCAAGCGGGGGGAAGATTCAATGAGCAGTTCTTC
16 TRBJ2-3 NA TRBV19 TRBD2 CASSMGTSGTTDTQYF TGTGCCAGTAGTATGGGGACTAGCGGGACCACAGATACGCAGTATTTT
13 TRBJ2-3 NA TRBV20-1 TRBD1 CSARTGGTDTQYF TGCAGTGCACGGACAGGGGGGACAGATACGCAGTATTTT
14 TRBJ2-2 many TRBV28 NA CASSSTGRTGELFF TGTGCCAGCAGTTCTACCGGGCGCACCGGGGAGCTGTTTTTT
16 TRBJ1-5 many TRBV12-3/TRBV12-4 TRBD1 CASSLRTGGFNQPQHF TGTGCCAGCAGCCTCCGGACAGGGGGCTTTAATCAGCCCCAGCATTTT
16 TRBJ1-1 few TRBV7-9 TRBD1 CASSLEAGGWGTEAFF TGTGCCAGCAGCTTAGAGGCAGGGGGCTGGGGCACTGAAGCTTTCTTT